This T cell receptor (beta chain) stems from a study of CD8+ T cells in alopecia areata (dated by TCRdb to between 2017 and 2018). General notes on the study: Treated patients were enrolled in an open-label pilot trial of oral tofacitinib at 5 to 10 mg twice daily for moderate-to-severe alopecia areata. TCRbeta CDR3 regions were amplified by immunoSEQ multiplex PCR using 35 Vbeta forward and 13 Jbeta reverse primers. RNA was obtained with the PAXgene miRNA kit for fixed scalp, the miRNeasy kit for PBMCs, and the RNeasy kit for mouse skin. Clonality in the scalp was compared among normal scalp (n=4), patchy alopecia areata scalp (n=8), and alopecia totalis/universalis scalp (n=8). Tofacitinib was given for 6 to 18 months, followed by 6 months of follow-up off drug to assess delayed response and recurrence. For the treated patients, the SALT score, which quantifies what percentage of scalp surface area is affected, served as the measure of disease severity. Tofacitinib-treated patients had biopsies at baseline and at 4 and 24 weeks of treatment, with a later scalp biopsy in several patients. Human TCRbeta sequencing covered scalp tissue and sorted CD4+ and CD8+ peripheral blood T cells from patchy and totalis/universalis alopecia areata patients and healthy controls. High-throughput TCRbeta sequencing was used to examine T cell clonal expansion in alopecia areata in both the C3H/HeJ mouse model and human patients.

This specimen's time point label, interpreted: roughly 24 weeks on oral tofacitinib. The treatment or condition label for this specimen denotes: oral pan-JAK inhibitor, 5-10 mg twice daily. Lesional scalp punch biopsies and peripheral blood were obtained from alopecia areata patients. PBMCs were separated by density centrifugation and stained for CD3, CD4 and CD8, after which CD4+ and CD8+ T cells were sorted on a FACSAria. Summary of the overall study and its limitations: Compared with normal scalp, lesional scalp had higher clonality and more expanded CD8+ clones, particularly in alopecia totalis/universalis, a pattern that suggests antigenic drive. The treated cohort was small, with a single nonresponder, so links between baseline CD8+ expansion and response need larger studies. During tofacitinib treatment, many expanded lesional clones stuck around in both scalp and blood, and this persistence may partly explain why relapse happens after treatment is stopped. Unlike mouse skin, which is dominated by gammadelta T cells, normal human skin has resident alphabeta T cells that are also sequenced, and this complicates analysis of the scalp TCR repertoire. Compared with mice, TCR sequences shared between patients were less clear, possibly partly because of HLA diversity across the patient population. Tofacitinib significantly lowered scalp clonality and the number of expanded CD8+ clones among the top 100 scalp clones.

This clone has a handful of counts. The target of this receptor is not known. The input lacks base qualities; no much larger clone sits a single base away. The library relied on the immunoSEQ multiplex PCR assay. To provide template for TCR sequencing, every sample had RNA extracted and reverse transcribed into cDNA. First-strand cDNA was synthesized using SuperScript III with a 2:1 mix of oligo-dT and random hexamers. Amplification bias was assessed with a synthetic immune receptor repertoire, and residual bias was removed computationally. Concerning the study's data processing: Raw reads were preprocessed to remove errors, and CDR3 was defined by IMGT conventions from the conserved cysteine to phenylalanine. To get clonality, Shannon entropy was normalized by log2 of the number of productive unique TCRs and the result was subtracted from 1. Whether scalp clones were CD4 or CD8 was inferred by matching scalp TCRbeta sequences against CD4 and CD8 repertoires sorted from blood. Imported from immuneACCESS, the table was reduced by TCRdb to in-frame sequences with V and J called. These copies leave out some clones; in studies compared against another copy, an unresolved V gene accounts for under half, and the cause of the remainder is not known. The V and J calls and clone size were taken over from that table, and D and trimming were inferred from the DNA. This sample comprises about 110,000 clones, around 50% of them detected only once. Of the sample, 9.5% to 15% is held by the ten largest clones.

Sequenced material: CD8+ T cells sorted from blood, taken at week 24, from a patient treated with tofacitinib. This clonotype was sampled from a human donor with alopecia areata.

The CDR3 here reads CASSQDGSSGETQYF. The nucleotide sequence is TGCGCCAGCAGCCAAGATGGTTCCAGCGGGGAGACCCAGTACTTC. Recombination connected TRBV4-3 to TRBJ2-5; TRBD2 might be the D gene, on 6 matching bases. Reading the germline V gene gives CDR1 LGHNA and CDR2 YSLEER. The CDR3 spans 15 residues, from the cysteine through the phenylalanine. The only DNA kept is the CDR3, 45 bases in frame from the first base. V drops 0 bases and J drops 5 bases, leaving 13 bases in between.